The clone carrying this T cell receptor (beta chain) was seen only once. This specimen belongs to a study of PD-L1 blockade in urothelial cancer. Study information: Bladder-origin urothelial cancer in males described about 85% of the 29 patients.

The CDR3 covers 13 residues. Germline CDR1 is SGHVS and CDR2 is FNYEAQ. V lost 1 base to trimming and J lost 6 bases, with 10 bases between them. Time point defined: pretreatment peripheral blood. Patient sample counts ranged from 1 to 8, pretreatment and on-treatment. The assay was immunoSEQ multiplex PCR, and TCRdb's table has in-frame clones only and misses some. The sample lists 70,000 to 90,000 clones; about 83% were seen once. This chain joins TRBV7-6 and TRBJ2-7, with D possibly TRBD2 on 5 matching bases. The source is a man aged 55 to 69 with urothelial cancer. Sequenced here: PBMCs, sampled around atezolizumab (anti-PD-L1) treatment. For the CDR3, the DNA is TGTGCCAGCAGCTTAGAGTGGGAGTCCGAGCAGTACTTC. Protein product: CASSLEWESEQYF.